The 15 T cell receptor beta chains given below trace back to one sample, sequenced in a study of regulatory T cells in long-lasting Graves disease. Time point meaning: newly diagnosed GD, antithyroid drugs for less than 3 months. The TCR library was prepared using RNA isolated from PBMCs. Construction of TCR beta libraries relied on iRepertoire HTBI primers and on Arm-PCR targeting CDR3 regions. TCRdb re-derived calls from the multiplex PCR reads in MiXCR, one entry per CDR3 protein. The sample comprises roughly 500,000 distinct CDR3 sequences, approximately 12% of which are singletons, and almost 9% rests with the top ten. This sample also appeared in a second study, on T cells in Graves' hyperthyroidism and ophthalmopathy.

The source was peripheral blood mononuclear cells (PBMCs), collected at new diagnosis, from a patient treated with antithyroid drugs. The receptors originated from a woman younger than 45 with Graves disease.

The table lists this clonotype with many counts. The chain links TRBV28 to TRBJ2-1; D gene uncertain. The CDR3 is 13 residues long. Germline CDR1 is MDHEN and CDR2 is SYDVKM. V lost 5 bases, J lost 2 bases, and 7 bases lay in between. The CDR3 sequence is CASSRPAYNEQFF. CDR3 nucleotides: TGTGCCAGCAGTCGACCGGCCTACAATGAGCAGTTCTTC.

The sample holds many counts of this clonotype. V and J are TRBV29-1 and TRBJ2-7; a possible D gene is TRBD2 (6 bases). This CDR3 spans 13 amino acids. Germline V gives CDR1 SQVTM, CDR2 ANQGSEA. V lost 8 bases, J lost 3 bases, and 17 bases lay in between. The DNA of the CDR3 is TGCAGCATAGTCGGGGGAGCCGGCTACGAGCAGTACTTC. Translating it yields CSIVGGAGYEQYF.

This clonotype was found a few times. At one of its ends the junction is not consistent with the germline gene, which may arise from a read error. J is TRBJ1-6 and V is TRBV28; tentative D call: TRBD1 (5 bases). This CDR3 region has 13 residues. Looked up from germline, CDR1 is MDHEN and CDR2 is SYDVKM. CDR3: CASSPNRNSPPHF. CDR3 bases: TGTGCCAGCAGTCCGAACAGGAATTCACCCCCCCACTTT.

This clonotype was counted at least ten times. The V gene is TRBV12-3 or TRBV12-4, the J gene TRBJ2-5; TRBD1 agrees at 7 bases. The CDR3 length is 14 residues. Trimming took 7 bases from V and 3 from J; bases not matched to a gene: 8. The DNA for the CDR3 is TGTGCCAGCACTTTGGGTACAGGGGAAGAGACCCAGTACTTC. It translates to CASTLGTGEETQYF.

This clonotype was counted at least ten times. V and J are TRBV13 and TRBJ2-1; the match to TRBD2 covers 13 bases. Trimming at V came to 4 bases and at J to 8 bases, leaving 5 bases not matched to a gene. The germline V gene has CDR1 PRHDT and CDR2 FYEKMQ (reference sequence). The CDR3 is 15 amino acids. The DNA of the CDR3 is TGTGCCAGCAGCTCGGGACTAGCGGGAAGCTATGAGCAGTTCTTC. Residues: CASSSGLAGSYEQFF.

This clonotype was counted at least ten times. V is TRBV6-5 and J is TRBJ1-2, with unresolved D. This CDR3 has 13 amino acids. V lost 1 base and J 4 bases, leaving 7 bases between the germline ends. CDR1 and CDR2 from the germline V gene are MNHEY and SVGAGI. The DNA for the CDR3 is TGTGCCAGCAGTTACTGGGCCAGCTATGGCTACACCTTC. It is translated as CASSYWASYGYTF.

This clonotype was picked up many times. This rearrangement joins TRBV2 to TRBJ2-7; D is unclear. V dropped 3 bases and J dropped 2 bases, with 5 bases sitting between them. CDR3 length: 12 amino acids. Germline V gives CDR1 SNHLY, CDR2 FYNNEI. CDR3 bases: TGTGCCAGCAGTGAGTCTACCTACGAGCAGTACTTC. Its protein is CASSESTYEQYF.

This clonotype was found a few times. The V and J genes are TRBV19 and TRBJ2-3; tentatively, D is TRBD1 or TRBD2 (5 bases each). Trimming took off 5 bases at V and 4 bases at J, with 19 bases between the two ends. CDR1 LNHDA and CDR2 SQIVND come from the germline V gene (reference sequence). The CDR3 is 16 amino acids. CDR3: CASSPEAGGLADTQYF. CDR3 coding DNA: TGTGCCAGTAGTCCGGAAGCTGGGGGATTGGCAGATACGCAGTATTTT.

V gene TRBV7-2 combines with J gene TRBJ2-2; D may be TRBD2 (6 bases). V lost 1 base, J lost 5 bases, and 23 bases lay in between. Germline CDR1 and CDR2: SGHTA and FQGNSA. The CDR3 covers 19 residues. The CDR3 spells CASSLVFVYRDGRTGELFF. Here the CDR3 DNA reads TGTGCCAGCAGCTTAGTCTTTGTTTACCGGGATGGGAGGACCGGGGAGCTGTTTTTT.

The rearrangement joins TRBV28 to TRBJ1-3; unclear D gene. CDR3 length: 15 residues. The V end lost 7 bases, the J end lost 4 bases, and 17 bases lay between the germline ends. Germline values: CDR1 MDHEN, CDR2 SYDVKM. The CDR3 reads CASTEGLAPGNTIYF. The CDR3 DNA is TGTGCCAGCACCGAGGGTTTAGCTCCGGGAAACACCATATATTTT. Based on the CDR3 plus reference TRBV28 and TRBJ1-3, the full variable domain is DVKVTQSSRYLVKRTGEKVFLECVQDMDHENMFWYRQDPGLGLRLIYFSYDVKMKEKGDIPEGYSVSREKKERFSLILESASTNQTSMYLCASTEGLAPGNTIYFGEGSWLTVV.

The chain couples TRBV19 to TRBJ1-2; a weak D match, TRBD1 (6 bases). Germline CDR1 is LNHDA and CDR2 is SQIVND (reference sequence). V shed 5 bases and J shed 3 bases, with 16 bases lying between them. The CDR3 extends over 15 amino acids. Written as DNA, the CDR3 is TGTGCCAGTAGTTACCTTCAGGGGCCGGACTATGGCTACACCTTC. Amino acids: CASSYLQGPDYGYTF.

The gene calls are TRBV11-2 and TRBJ2-1, with 10 bases identical to TRBD2. Germline CDR1 SGHAT, CDR2 FQNNGV. There are 16 residues in the CDR3. The J segment lost 8 bases and the V segment lost 5 bases, leaving 12 bases of the junction unmatched. In DNA, the CDR3 is TGTGCCAGCAGCCGGACCCCTAGCGGGAGTATCGATGAGCAGTTCTTC. This translates into CASSRTPSGSIDEQFF.

Ten or more counts support this clonotype. This chain connects TRBV30 to TRBJ2-5; D is ambiguous. The V and J ends lost 2 bases and 4 bases respectively, with 11 bases between them. The CDR3 sequence is 13 residues long. Germline CDR1 is GTSNPN and CDR2 is SVGIG (reference sequence). The CDR3 nucleotides are TGTGCCTGGAGTCCCCCCCTCCCAGAGACCCAGTACTTC. This encodes CAWSPPLPETQYF.

This clonotype was counted a few times. CDR3 protein: CASSSIGGQPFF. The CDR3 bases are TGTGCCAGCAGTTCAATTGGGGGGCAACCTTTCTTT. The V and J genes are TRBV12-3 or TRBV12-4 and TRBJ1-1; tentative D call: TRBD1 (6 bases). This CDR3 has 12 amino acids. The V end was cut by 4 bases, the J end by 12 bases, with 15 bases between.

The chain has TRBV9 and TRBJ2-5; 12 nucleotides match TRBD2. The CDR3 covers 21 residues. Germline V CDR1 and CDR2: SGDLS, YYNGEE. Unmatched junction bases numbered 18, after V lost 2 bases and J lost 1 base. CDR3 loop: CASSVGPGLAGSKGPQETQYF. The CDR3 region has the DNA TGTGCCAGCAGCGTCGGCCCTGGACTAGCGGGGAGTAAGGGCCCCCAAGAGACCCAGTACTTC. Full variable domain (rest looked up from reference TRBV9 and TRBJ2-5): DSGVTQTPKHLITATGQRVTLRCSPRSGDLSVYWYQQSLDQGLQFLIQYYNGEERAKGNILERFSAQQFPDLHSELNLSSLELGDSALYFCASSVGPGLAGSKGPQETQYFGPGTRLLVL.